These 12 T cell receptor beta chains were all obtained from the same sample, sequenced in a study of shared clonotypes between healthy human individuals. Sequencing used immunoSEQ multiplex PCR; TCRdb keeps in-frame clones, though not all of them. Altogether over a million clones are present, 65% to 75% being singletons, with the ten largest covering about 1.5%. Input material: memory CD4+ T cells sorted from blood. Sample subset: CD45RA-negative fraction. All receptors come from a man aged 18 to 29 in good health.

V usage is TRBV5-6 and J usage is TRBJ2-5, with TRBD2 matching 10 bases. J lost 6 bases, V lost 0 bases, and 17 bases had no gene match. This CDR3 has 19 amino acids. Per germline, CDR1 SGHDT and CDR2 YYEEEE. CDR3 sequence reads: CASSLDVGLAGVKMKTQYF. The DNA of the CDR3 is TGTGCCAGCAGCTTGGATGTCGGTCTAGCGGGAGTCAAGATGAAGACCCAGTACTTC.

This clone was found once. The chain recombines TRBV7-8 with TRBJ2-7; a possible D gene is TRBD1 (5 bases). Trimming stripped 2 bases from V and 0 bases from J, with 8 bases between. Germline CDR1 SGHVS, CDR2 FQNEAQ. The CDR3 has 14 amino acids. CDR3 bases: TGTGCCAGCAGCTTATCCAGGGTCTCCTACGAGCAGTACTTC. Translating gives CASSLSRVSYEQYF.

In this sample, this clone turned up many times. This sequence joins TRBV15 and TRBJ1-5; 9 bases fit TRBD1. Germline V gives CDR1 LNHNV, CDR2 YYDKDF (reference sequence). The CDR3 sequence is 15 residues long. Germline trimming cut 5 bases from V and 5 bases from J; bases unmatched to any gene: 7. The CDR3, as DNA: TGTGCCACCAGCGGGGGACAGGGTGGGTATCAGCCCCAGCATTTT. Its translation: CATSGGQGGYQPQHF.

This clone was counted once. The J gene is TRBJ2-5, the V gene TRBV5-1; a weak D match, TRBD2 (6 bases). CDR1 is SGHRS, CDR2 YFSETQ, per germline. The CDR3 runs 16 residues. The V and J ends lost 3 bases and 1 base respectively, with 16 bases between them. The CDR3 spells CASSWGGAGIQETQYF. For the CDR3, the DNA is TGCGCCAGCAGCTGGGGAGGTGCGGGGATCCAAGAGACCCAGTACTTC.

This clone showed up many times. The chain employs TRBV9 and TRBJ2-1; 7 nucleotides match TRBD2. Germline loops: CDR1 SGDLS, CDR2 YYNGEE. This CDR3 region has 20 residues. The junction had 24 bases not matched to a gene; V was cut back by 0 bases and J by 9 bases. The CDR3 DNA reads TGTGCCAGCAGCGTAGAATCCTCCTCTGGGATAGCGGGCCCACGGGGTGAGCAGTTCTTC. Protein product: CASSVESSSGIAGPRGEQFF.

The sample holds one count of this clone. The chain uses TRBV11-2 and TRBJ1-5; D call uncertain. The germline V gene encodes CDR1 SGHAT and CDR2 FQNNGV. This CDR3 is 13 amino acids long. V gave up 1 base and J gave up 7 bases, with 8 bases separating them. Here the CDR3 DNA reads TGTGCCAGCAGCTTAGGGTTTAGCCAGCCCCAGCATTTT. It is translated as CASSLGFSQPQHF.

Concerning this clone: The same CDR3 is also encoded by other DNA sequences in this sample. This rearrangement joins TRBV9 to TRBJ2-3; D may correspond to TRBD1 or TRBD2 (5 bases each). The CDR3 is 15 residues long. The V gene lost 2 bases and the J gene lost 3 bases, with 13 bases spanning the gap. Germline V CDR1 and CDR2: SGDLS, YYNGEE. The CDR3 DNA sequence: TGTGCCAGCAGCGTGAGGGGCACGGAGACAGATACGCAGTATTTT. It codes for CASSVRGTETDTQYF.

The chain carries TRBV30 and TRBJ1-2, with TRBD1 identical over 9 bases. Germline V gene sequence: CDR1 GTSNPN, CDR2 SVGIG (reference sequence). V shed 3 bases, J shed 2 bases, and the junction held 4 bases outside the gene matches. The length of the CDR3 is 14 residues. The chain's CDR3 is CAWRGDRGNYGYTF. The CDR3 DNA is TGTGCCTGGAGGGGAGACAGGGGGAACTATGGCTACACCTTC.

The rearrangement joins TRBV29-1 to TRBJ2-3; no reliable D call. V lost 1 base and J 2 bases, leaving 10 bases between the germline ends. Looked up from germline, CDR1 is SQVTM and CDR2 is ANQGSEA. This CDR3 contains 14 residues. This CDR3 reads CSVEGWQNTDTQYF. The CDR3 nucleotides are TGCAGCGTTGAAGGTTGGCAGAACACAGATACGCAGTATTTT.

The chain recombines TRBV2 with TRBJ2-7; no definite D call. The CDR3 has 15 amino acids. Looked up from germline, CDR1 is SNHLY and CDR2 is FYNNEI. V was cut by 6 bases and J by 5 bases, with 20 bases left in between. The CDR3 is CASSGSGPDFDEQYF. The CDR3 coding sequence is TGTGCCAGCAGCGGTTCGGGCCCTGATTTCGACGAGCAGTACTTC.

The genes are TRBV2 and TRBJ2-7; TRBD2 might be the D (7 bases). The CDR3 is 15 residues long. Trimming shortened V by 6 bases and J by 3 bases, and 18 bases separated the two germline ends. CDR1 is SNHLY, CDR2 FYNNEI, per germline. CDR3 sequence: CASRRGGGANYEQYF. DNA of the CDR3: TGTGCCAGCAGGAGAGGTGGGGGGGCGAACTACGAGCAGTACTTC.

This clone was counted a few times. This chain joins TRBV10-1 and TRBJ2-7; 12 nucleotides align to TRBD1. This CDR3 region has 14 residues. J was trimmed by 6 bases and V by 5 bases; bases with no gene match: 5. CDR1 and CDR2 from the germline V gene are WNHNN and SYGVQD (reference sequence). The CDR3: CASSPGQGASEQYF. The CDR3 nucleotides read TGCGCCAGCAGTCCGGGACAGGGGGCTAGCGAGCAGTACTTC.